The sequence of this T cell receptor (beta chain) was determined in a study of T cell changes during pregnancy in multiple sclerosis. The CDR3 extends over 14 amino acids. Germline assignment: CDR1 SGHRS and CDR2 YFSETQ. V gave up 2 bases and J gave up 7 bases; unmatched junction bases: 5. The repertoire was sequenced with immunoSEQ multiplex PCR; TCRdb's copy has only in-frame clones and lacks some. The sample carries tens of thousands of clones, more than 90% recorded once. This clone was picked up one time. The chain recombines TRBV5-1 with TRBJ2-1, with 8 bases lining up with TRBD1. Source: peripheral blood, taken in the third trimester of pregnancy. The sequence was obtained from a female donor with multiple sclerosis, enrolled in a pregnancy study. This CDR3 is CASSFGQGRNEQFF. In nucleotides, the CDR3 is TGCGCCAGCAGCTTCGGACAGGGAAGGAATGAGCAGTTCTTC.